Below, 21 T cell receptor beta chains from the same sample are listed, as sequenced in a study of vaccination and CD4 T cells after COVID-19. Cultured CD4+ T cells had their DNA profiled by the Oncomine TCR Beta short-read assay. TCRdb redid the calling of the PCR reads with MiXCR, one entry per CDR3 protein. The sample comprises 11,000 to 15,000 distinct CDR3 sequences, 25% to 30% of which are singletons, and roughly 8.5% rests with the top ten. Noted treatment: approximately 9-day PBMC culture with coronavirus spike peptide pools or control peptides (ViraFEST assay). Antigens of these TCRs are unknown. Material: CD4+ T cells from blood, cultured in vitro. The receptors derive from a human donor who had recovered from COVID-19.

The J gene is TRBJ1-5, the V gene TRBV6-1; 8 positions agree with TRBD1. Germline lookup yields CDR1 MNHNS and CDR2 SASEGT. V shed 4 bases, J shed 6 bases, and the junction held 5 bases outside the gene matches. The CDR3 runs 14 residues. CDR3 nucleotide sequence: TGTGCCAGCAGTGGACAGGGGTCTGGTCAGCCCCAGCATTTT. Translation: CASSGQGSGQPQHF.

This clonotype was found a few times. The chain employs TRBV2 and TRBJ1-2; D gene unclear. The ends were cut back, 7 bases at V and 8 bases at J, with 20 bases in the middle. The germline V gene encodes CDR1 SNHLY and CDR2 FYNNEI. This CDR3 region has 14 residues. CDR3 sequence (DNA): TGTGCCAGCAAGGGCTTTTTTCTTTCGCGCGGCTACACCTTC. This encodes CASKGFFLSRGYTF.

The chain joins TRBV5-1 to TRBJ1-1; 7 bases line up with TRBD1. CDR1 is SGHRS and CDR2 is YFSETQ in the germline V gene. V trimming: 4 bases; J trimming: 0 bases; junction bases outside the gene matches: 3. The CDR3 runs to 14 residues. The CDR3 DNA is TGCGCCAGCAGCCCGGGGACAGTGAACACTGAAGCTTTCTTT. It yields the protein CASSPGTVNTEAFF.

The chain joins TRBV7-8 to TRBJ2-3; D is unclear. V lost 5 bases, J lost 8 bases, and 14 bases lay in between. CDR1 is SGHVS, CDR2 FQNEAQ, per germline. CDR3 length equals 13 residues. CDR3 DNA: TGTGCCAGCAGCCCTCCGGGCGTGCCTACGCAGTATTTT. It is translated as CASSPPGVPTQYF.

The chain couples TRBV25-1 to TRBJ1-1, with TRBD1 as a possible D gene (5 bases). The CDR3 extends over 15 amino acids. Looked up from germline, CDR1 is MGHDK and CDR2 is SYGVNS. V lost 3 bases to trimming and J lost 0 bases, with 11 bases between them. CDR3 sequence: CASSDQQVMNTEAFF. The CDR3 DNA sequence: TGTGCCAGCAGTGATCAACAGGTTATGAACACTGAAGCTTTCTTT.

This clonotype is classed as medium-sized. The rearrangement uses TRBV7-9 and TRBJ2-5, with a possible D match to TRBD2 (6 bases). Germline loops: CDR1 SEHNR, CDR2 FQNEAQ (reference sequence). The CDR3 is made up of 16 amino acids. Trimming cost V 1 base and J 2 bases, with 14 bases left between them. DNA of the CDR3: TGTGCCAGCAGCTTAGGAATCGGGGGAGATCAAGAGACCCAGTACTTC. This codes for CASSLGIGGDQETQYF.

V usage is TRBV7-2 and J usage is TRBJ1-4, with no clear D. Trimming removed 0 bases at V and 2 bases at J, with 7 bases between. Germline V gene data show CDR1 as SGHTA and CDR2 as FQGNSA. The CDR3 totals 15 residues. DNA of the CDR3: TGTGCCAGCAGCTTAGCAGGGAATACTAATGAAAAACTGTTTTTT. It translates to CASSLAGNTNEKLFF.

This sequence joins TRBV5-1 and TRBJ2-1, with 9 positions matching TRBD1. V shed 4 bases, J shed 9 bases, and the junction held 14 bases outside the gene matches. The CDR3 consists of 16 residues. In germline, CDR1 is SGHRS, CDR2 YFSETQ. The CDR3 DNA follows: TGCGCCAGCAGCCCGGACCCACAGGGGGCACGGGGTGAGCAGTTCTTC. It is translated as CASSPDPQGARGEQFF.

CDR3 region: CASSLEISGGPSNTGELFF. The CDR3, as DNA: TGTGCCAGCAGCTTGGAAATTAGCGGGGGCCCTTCGAACACCGGGGAGCTGTTTTTT. The chain employs TRBV5-5 and TRBJ2-2; 9 bases are shared with TRBD2. Germline V CDR1 and CDR2: SGHKS, YYEKEE (reference sequence). This CDR3 has 19 residues. With 0 bases clipped from V and 0 bases from J, the junction kept 9 bases outside the gene matches.

This clonotype was counted a single time. The chain combines TRBV9 with TRBJ1-1, with D uncertain. V dropped 0 bases and J dropped 2 bases, with 8 bases sitting between them. Germline V gives CDR1 SGDLS, CDR2 YYNGEE. The CDR3 is made up of 14 amino acids. DNA for the CDR3: TGTGCCAGCAGCGTAGGTTCCGTTAACACTGAAGCTTTCTTT. This sequence encodes CASSVGSVNTEAFF.

This clonotype has just a few counts. This chain uses TRBV20-1 with TRBJ1-2, with 9 bases that match TRBD1. The CDR3 runs to 15 residues. The germline V gene has CDR1 DFQATT and CDR2 SNEGSKA (reference sequence). The V segment lost 0 bases and the J segment 3 bases; nucleotides outside the gene matches: 5. The DNA for the CDR3 is TGCAGTGCTAGAGATCCGAGACAGGGGGACTATGGCTACACCTTC. Amino acid sequence: CSARDPRQGDYGYTF.

The V call is TRBV6-5, the J call TRBJ1-3, with D tentatively TRBD1 (6 bases). The CDR3 runs 20 residues. The germline V gene has CDR1 MNHEY and CDR2 SVGAGI. V dropped 0 bases and J dropped 0 bases, with 21 bases sitting between them. The CDR3 bases are TGTGCCAGCAGTTACTCGGGTAGTTGGTTTGGACAGATCTCTGGAAACACCATATATTTT. Translating it yields CASSYSGSWFGQISGNTIYF.

Only a few counts were recorded for this clonotype. J is TRBJ2-7 and V is TRBV6-1, with D possibly matching TRBD1 (6 bases). Germline CDR1 MNHNS, CDR2 SASEGT. CDR3 length equals 13 residues. Trimming took 8 bases from V and 5 from J, leaving 16 bases between them. The CDR3 region is CASCQGNRDEQYF. The CDR3 region has the DNA TGTGCCAGCTGCCAGGGGAATCGGGACGAGCAGTACTTC.

The chain employs TRBV6-1 and TRBJ2-4, with D hard to call. CDR3 size: 15 residues. V was trimmed by 8 bases and J by 0 bases, leaving 14 bases between them. Germline V gives CDR1 MNHNS, CDR2 SASEGT. The CDR3 protein is CASGGLIRAKNIQYF. The CDR3 DNA is TGTGCCAGCGGCGGCCTGATCCGAGCCAAAAACATTCAGTACTTC.

By frequency in the sample, this clonotype is medium-sized. The J gene is TRBJ1-2, the V gene TRBV20-1; TRBD1 might be the D (6 bases). CDR1 is DFQATT, CDR2 SNEGSKA, per germline (reference sequence). The CDR3 is 13 residues long. Trimming cost V 6 bases and J 8 bases, with 19 bases left between them. The CDR3 reads CSAPGDNSPGYTF. The CDR3 coding sequence is TGCAGTGCCCCAGGGGATAATTCCCCCGGCTACACCTTC.

This sequence joins TRBV20-1 and TRBJ2-3, with 9 positions matching TRBD2. The junction had 10 bases not matched to a gene; V was cut back by 6 bases and J by 3 bases. The CDR3 is made up of 15 amino acids. Germline V gives CDR1 DFQATT, CDR2 SNEGSKA (reference sequence). The CDR3 nucleotides read TGCAGTGCCTCCGGGCGGGGGGGTGGGACAGATACGCAGTATTTT. As protein: CSASGRGGGTDTQYF.

The rearrangement links TRBV12-3 or TRBV12-4 to TRBJ2-3; 12 nucleotides agree with TRBD2. The CDR3 runs to 16 residues. V lost 6 bases to trimming and J lost 4 bases; unmatched junction nucleotides: 8. CDR3 sequence (DNA): TGTGCCAGCAGCCCTAGCGGGGGGGTCCCCCCAGATACGCAGTATTTT. This translates into CASSPSGGVPPDTQYF.

This clonotype counts as medium-sized. The chain recombines TRBV6-1 with TRBJ1-2; 8 bases line up with TRBD1. Germline CDR1 reads MNHNS; CDR2 reads SASEGT. This CDR3 is built from 15 residues. With V trimmed by 0 bases and J by 5 bases, 5 bases remained unmatched. CDR3 in DNA: TGTGCCAGCAGTGAAGCGGAAAGACAGGGGTATGGCTACACCTTC. This sequence encodes CASSEAERQGYGYTF.

In regard to this clonotype: This may be a read error: a much more frequent sequence differs by one nucleotide. J is TRBJ1-2 and V is TRBV19; 8 bases align to TRBD1. The CDR3 spans 14 residues. Per the germline V gene, CDR1 is LNHDA and CDR2 is SQIVND (reference sequence). The V gene end was trimmed by 9 bases and the J gene end by 3 bases; junction bases not matched to a gene: 9. The CDR3 nucleotides are TGTGCCAGCAAGGCGACAGGGGAGTACTATGGCTACACCTTC. Its translation is CASKATGEYYGYTF. Supplemented by reference TRBV19 and TRBJ1-2, the full variable domain reads DGGITQSPKYLFRKEGQNVTLSCEQNLNHDAMYWYRQDPGQGLRLIYYSQIVNDFQKGDIAEGYSVSREKKESFPLTVTSAQKNPTAFYLCASKATGEYYGYTFGSGTRLTVV.

In its sample, this clonotype was seen a few times. The gene calls are TRBV6-2 or TRBV6-3 and TRBJ1-1; D is possibly TRBD1 (5 bases). The CDR3 has 14 residues. Trimming cost V 7 bases and J 4 bases, with 16 bases left between them. Germline CDR1 reads MNHEY; CDR2 reads SVGEGT. CDR3 bases: TGTGCCAGCAAAGATGGCAGGGAGGCCACTGAAGCTTTCTTT. Translation: CASKDGREATEAFF.

V usage is TRBV30 and J usage is TRBJ1-2; 7 positions agree with TRBD1. V lost 1 base and J lost 3; bases outside the gene matches: 8. Germline CDR1 and CDR2: GTSNPN and SVGIG (reference sequence). The CDR3 has 15 residues. CDR3 amino acids: CAWSAVDRPYYGYTF. CDR3 nucleotides: TGTGCCTGGAGTGCAGTGGACAGGCCCTACTATGGCTACACCTTC.